The 18 T cell receptor beta chains presented below share a single source sample, sequenced in a study of blood T cell repertoires in COVID-19 (TCRdb year 2020). Library preparation used the immunoSEQ multiplex PCR assay. This is the immuneACCESS table as TCRdb keeps it, with only in-frame sequences that have V and J called. A part of the clones is gone; compared with another copy, unresolved V genes explain less than half, and the rest is unexplained. Recorded for this sample are around 53,000 clones; 90% to 95% of them occurred a single time. Of the sample, around 3% falls within the top ten clones. The sequencing input was peripheral blood. These receptors all stem from a human donor in a cohort sampled during active COVID-19.

The rearrangement links TRBV5-5 to TRBJ2-7; D is perhaps TRBD1 (6 bases). Germline-derived CDR1 and CDR2 are SGHKS and YYEKEE (reference sequence). The CDR3 loop spans 14 amino acids. Trimming removed 4 bases from V and 4 bases from J, with 15 bases in between. The CDR3: CASSRTVNYYEQYF. CDR3 in DNA: TGTGCCAGCAGCCGGACAGTCAACTATTACGAGCAGTACTTC.

The chain recombines TRBV3-1 (or the pseudogene TRBV3-2) with TRBJ2-3; the match to TRBD1 covers 7 bases. CDR1 and CDR2 (germline): LGHDT, YNNKEL (reference sequence). The CDR3 is 14 amino acids. Trimming took 3 bases from V and 1 from J; bases not matched to a gene: 1. For the CDR3, the DNA is TGTGCCAGCAGCCATGACAGGGGCACAGATACGCAGTATTTT. It encodes CASSHDRGTDTQYF.

The chain has TRBV27 and TRBJ2-7, with 7 positions matching TRBD2. CDR3 length equals 15 residues. J lost 4 bases, V lost 3 bases, and 9 bases had no gene match. Germline-derived CDR1 and CDR2 are MNHEY and SMNVEV (reference sequence). In DNA form, the CDR3 reads TGTGCCAGCAGTTTGTATAGCGGGCGCATGTACGAGCAGTACTTC. Its protein is CASSLYSGRMYEQYF.

The V and J genes are TRBV9 and TRBJ2-1; 8 bases agree with TRBD2. Germline-derived CDR1 and CDR2 are SGDLS and YYNGEE. This CDR3 has 15 residues. The trim removed 0 bases at V and 8 bases at J, leaving 7 bases unmatched. Here the CDR3 DNA reads TGTGCCAGCAGCGTAGATAGCGGGAAGTATCATGAGCAGTTCTTC. Its translation: CASSVDSGKYHEQFF.

The J gene is TRBJ2-5, the V gene TRBV24-1; 10 nucleotides align to TRBD1. The CDR3 has 15 amino acids. From germline, CDR1 is KGHDR and CDR2 SFDVKD. The junction had 5 bases not matched to a gene; V was cut back by 3 bases and J by 5 bases. Here the CDR3 reads CATSDTGTGVETQYF. The CDR3 DNA reads as TGTGCCACCAGTGATACCGGGACAGGGGTTGAGACCCAGTACTTC.

The V call is TRBV7-3, the J call TRBJ2-2; D might be TRBD1 (5 bases). Deletions cut 5 bases from V and 6 bases from J, with 22 bases between. The length of the CDR3 is 17 residues. Germline values: CDR1 SGHTA, CDR2 FQGTGA. The CDR3 nucleotides read TGTGCCAGCAGCCGCTCTAGAGCAGGGTTGATCTCCGGGGAGCTGTTTTTT. Its protein product is CASSRSRAGLISGELFF.

This clone was detected only a few times. The chain uses TRBV7-9 and TRBJ1-2; possible D gene TRBD1, 6 bases. The CDR3 spans 14 residues. V was pared by 1 base and J by 8 bases, with 14 bases between. The germline gives CDR1 SEHNR, CDR2 FQNEAQ (reference sequence). CDR3 DNA sequence: TGTGCCAGCAGCTTAGGTGGACAGTTTGGAGGCTACACCTTC. Translated: CASSLGGQFGGYTF. The whole variable domain, remainder taken from reference TRBV7-9 and TRBJ1-2, is DTGVSQNPRHKITKRGQNVTFRCDPISEHNRLYWYRQTLGQGPEFLTYFQNEAQLEKSRLLSDRFSAERPKGSFSTLEIQRTEQGDSAMYLCASSLGGQFGGYTFGSGTRLTVV.

A word on this clone: At one of its ends the junction is not consistent with the germline gene, which may arise from a read error. J is TRBJ2-1 and V is TRBV4-2, with D maybe TRBD2 (6 bases). The V gene's germline CDR1 is LGHNA and CDR2 YNFKEQ. The CDR3 sequence is 15 residues long. The chain's CDR3 is CASSQERSGPLPPVF. For the CDR3, the DNA is TGTGCCAGCAGCCAAGAAAGGAGCGGGCCCCTTCCCCCAGTCTTC.

This CDR3 reads CASSYGAGLYNEQFF. For the CDR3, the DNA is TGTGCCAGCAGTTACGGGGCAGGCCTCTACAATGAGCAGTTCTTC. V is TRBV6-5 and J is TRBJ2-1; possibly TRBD1 for D (5 bases). V shed 2 bases and J shed 3 bases, with 11 bases lying between them. The germline V gene encodes CDR1 MNHEY and CDR2 SVGAGI. The CDR3 extends over 15 amino acids.

V usage is TRBV30 and J usage is TRBJ2-1; a weak D match, TRBD2 (6 bases). Trimming took off 1 base at V and 7 bases at J, with 14 bases between the two ends. This CDR3 is 14 amino acids long. CDR1 and CDR2 from the germline V gene are GTSNPN and SVGIG (reference sequence). The CDR3: CAWSAGDEGNEQFF. The CDR3 region has the DNA TGTGCCTGGAGTGCGGGGGATGAGGGGAATGAGCAGTTCTTC. The entire variable domain, with the rest obtained from reference TRBV30 and TRBJ2-1, is as follows: SQTIHQWPATLVQPVGSPLSLECTVEGTSNPNLYWYRQAAGRGLQLLFYSVGIGQISSEVPQNLSASRPQDRQFILSSKKLLLSDSGFYLCAWSAGDEGNEQFFGPGTRLTVL.

V is TRBV19 and J is TRBJ1-5; D unresolved. The CDR3 is 16 residues long. Trimming shortened V by 3 bases and J by 4 bases, and 16 bases separated the two germline ends. Germline CDR1 and CDR2: LNHDA and SQIVND (reference sequence). The CDR3 is CASSISRSLSNQPQHF. DNA of the CDR3: TGTGCCAGTAGTATCTCTCGGTCACTCTCAAATCAGCCCCAGCATTTT.

This clone was detected only once. The chain couples TRBV19 to TRBJ2-1; D may be TRBD2 (7 bases). The length of the CDR3 is 14 residues. Trimming removed 7 bases at V and 4 bases at J, with 14 bases between. The germline V gene has CDR1 LNHDA and CDR2 SQIVND (reference sequence). CDR3 nucleotides: TGTGCCAGTAAGGGGGAGGGGGTATACAATGAGCAGTTCTTC. This sequence encodes CASKGEGVYNEQFF.

The chain has TRBV28 and TRBJ2-4; TRBD1 is a possible D gene (7 bases). V was pared by 8 bases and J by 7 bases, with 18 bases between. Germline V lookup: CDR1 MDHEN, CDR2 SYDVKM. The length of the CDR3 is 14 residues. The CDR3 bases are TGTGCCAGCCGACAGGGAGGAATGCGCAACATTCAGTACTTC. Protein product: CASRQGGMRNIQYF.

This chain connects TRBV2 to TRBJ2-7; 7 bases align to TRBD1. The CDR3 consists of 13 residues. The J segment lost 2 bases and the V segment lost 6 bases, leaving 4 bases of the junction unmatched. Germline loops: CDR1 SNHLY, CDR2 FYNNEI. In DNA, the CDR3 is TGTGCCAGCAGGTTCCAGGGGGCCTACGAGCAGTACGTC. Its translation: CASRFQGAYEQYV.

The chain joins TRBV19 to TRBJ2-3; 8 bases fit TRBD2. The V and J ends lost 3 bases and 6 bases, in that order; junction bases with no gene match: 8. Looked up from germline, CDR1 is LNHDA and CDR2 is SQIVND (reference sequence). This CDR3 region has 15 residues. CDR3 bases: TGTGCCAGTAGTATGGGTAGCGGGGAGGGTGATACGCAGTATTTT. Protein: CASSMGSGEGDTQYF.

This chain connects TRBV10-3 to TRBJ2-7, with 7 bases lining up with TRBD1. CDR3 length: 12 amino acids. Germline CDR1 ENHRY, CDR2 SYGVKD. V trimming: 5 bases; J trimming: 5 bases; junction bases outside the gene matches: 3. The CDR3 DNA follows: TGTGCCATCAGTAACAGGGGCGACGAGCAGTACGTC. This translates into CAISNRGDEQYV.

This clone occurred once. CDR3 bases: TGTGCCAGCAATCGGGACAATGCAGTCTACGAGCAGTACGTC. Protein product: CASNRDNAVYEQYV. This chain uses TRBV6-5 with TRBJ2-7; D may be TRBD1 (6 bases). Germline V gives CDR1 MNHEY, CDR2 SVGAGI. Trimming stripped 7 bases from V and 3 bases from J, with 16 bases between. This CDR3 spans 14 amino acids.

CDR3 amino acids: CASSLAQGGQTQYF. DNA for the CDR3: TGTGCCAGCAGTTTGGCACAGGGGGGACAGACCCAGTACTTC. The gene calls are TRBV28 and TRBJ2-5; 8 bases are shared with TRBD1. The CDR3 loop spans 14 amino acids. Germline V lookup: CDR1 MDHEN, CDR2 SYDVKM. J lost 6 bases, V lost 3 bases, and 6 bases had no gene match.